These 9 T cell receptor beta chains were all obtained from the same sample, sequenced in a study of blood T cell repertoires in COVID-19. Using immunoSEQ multiplex PCR, the repertoire was profiled, and TCRdb retains in-frame clones only, with some absent. Here the sample spans 200,000 to 250,000 clones, almost 85% being singletons. Sequencing input: PBMCs or T cells enriched from blood (not recorded which). Receptors were obtained from a man between 40 and 49 years old who had recovered from COVID-19.

V gene TRBV15 combines with J gene TRBJ1-4; D is possibly TRBD1 (5 bases). CDR1 is LNHNV and CDR2 is YYDKDF in the germline V gene (reference sequence). The CDR3 is 15 amino acids. With 0 bases removed from V and 4 bases from J, the gap between germline ends came to 9 bases. The CDR3 here is CATSRDGTVNEKLFF. CDR3 DNA sequence: TGTGCCACCAGCAGAGACGGGACTGTTAATGAAAAACTGTTTTTT.

The J gene is TRBJ1-5, the V gene TRBV7-9; 7 nucleotides line up with TRBD1. The CDR3 length is 15 residues. With 5 bases clipped from V and 6 bases from J, the junction kept 10 bases outside the gene matches. Germline V CDR1 and CDR2: SEHNR, FQNEAQ (reference sequence). The CDR3 nucleotides read TGTGCCAGCAGCCCTAGAGGGGGCTTATTTCAGCCCCAGCATTTT. Encoded protein: CASSPRGGLFQPQHF.

The rearrangement links TRBV24-1 to TRBJ1-2; D uncertain. Trimming left V 4 bases short and J 7 bases short, with 12 bases between. Per germline, CDR1 KGHDR and CDR2 SFDVKD. The CDR3 is 13 amino acids. CDR3 nucleotides: TGTGCCACCAGTGACAGACACTCCCTTGGCTACACCTTC. Protein product: CATSDRHSLGYTF.

The chain joins TRBV29-1 to TRBJ1-1; D unresolved. V was shortened by 3 bases and J by 5 bases, with 10 bases between the two germline ends. The germline V gene has CDR1 SQVTM and CDR2 ANQGSEA. The CDR3 contains 12 residues. This CDR3 is CSVDPRGTEAFF. CDR3 in DNA: TGCAGCGTTGATCCCAGAGGAACTGAAGCTTTCTTT.

This chain joins TRBV5-5 and TRBJ2-5; no firm D call. Germline V CDR1 and CDR2: SGHKS, YYEKEE (reference sequence). V lost 2 bases and J lost 0, with 2 bases in between. The CDR3 loop spans 12 amino acids. CDR3 sequence reads: CASSFNQETQYF. CDR3 in DNA: TGTGCCAGCAGCTTCAACCAAGAGACCCAGTACTTC.

This rearrangement joins TRBV28 to TRBJ1-4; 10 bases are shared with TRBD1. The CDR3 length is 14 residues. V trimming: 7 bases; J trimming: 8 bases; junction bases outside the gene matches: 7. CDR1 and CDR2 (germline): MDHEN, SYDVKM. The CDR3 loop is CASTGQGDVEKLFF. The CDR3 region has the DNA TGTGCCAGCACCGGACAGGGGGATGTGGAAAAACTGTTTTTT.

V gene TRBV5-1 combines with J gene TRBJ2-3, with no clear D. This CDR3 spans 14 amino acids. CDR1 and CDR2 (germline): SGHRS, YFSETQ. The V and J ends lost 0 bases and 0 bases respectively, with 5 bases between them. CDR3 sequence reads: CASSLEHSTDTQYF. As DNA, the CDR3 is TGCGCCAGCAGCTTGGAACATAGCACAGATACGCAGTATTTT.

The J gene is TRBJ1-2, the V gene TRBV3-1 (or the pseudogene TRBV3-2), with D perhaps TRBD1 (5 bases). CDR1 and CDR2 (germline): LGHDT, YNNKEL (reference sequence). Trimming pared 3 bases from V and 4 bases from J, leaving 9 bases between. The CDR3 loop spans 13 amino acids. CDR3 in amino acids: CASSHPGIYGYTF. For the CDR3, the DNA is TGTGCCAGCAGCCACCCAGGGATCTATGGCTACACCTTC.

The chain recombines TRBV11-1 with TRBJ2-5; D may be TRBD2 (6 bases). Germline V gene lookup returns CDR1 SGHAT and CDR2 FQDESV (reference sequence). This CDR3 region has 14 residues. Trimming removed 4 bases at V and 1 base at J, with 10 bases between. The CDR3 region has the DNA TGTGCCAGCAGCTCGGGAGTTCTCCAAGAGACCCAGTACTTC. Its translation: CASSSGVLQETQYF.